The sequence of this T cell receptor beta chain was determined in a study of breast tumors, draining lymph nodes, adjacent tissues. Study-wide findings and caveats: Tumors had less TCR diversity than lymph nodes, more than nontumor tissue. Findings are consistent with lymph node origin and intratumoral expansion of most tumor T cells. Luminal-like breast cancer showed significantly greater tumor-nontumor repertoire similarity than basal-like breast cancer did.

This clonotype was observed at least ten times. Its antigen is currently unknown. Axillary draining lymph nodes of breast cancer patients supplied the node samples. CDR3 size: 16 residues. V shed 4 bases, J shed 5 bases, and the junction held 6 bases outside the gene matches. The germline V gene encodes CDR1 LNHDA and CDR2 SQIVND (reference sequence). TCRdb re-analysed the multiplex PCR reads in MiXCR, keeping a single row per CDR3 protein. Seen here are about 120,000 distinct CDR3 sequences, about 20% observed once, and the top ten hold 3.5% to 4.5%. The rearrangement uses TRBV19 and TRBJ2-5; 14 nucleotides align to TRBD2. The TCR originated in a female donor with breast cancer. Some clones in this sample may be carry-over from other donors' samples. The sequencing sample was made of axillary lymph node tissue. CDR3 bases: TGTGCCAGTAGTAGGGGACTAGCGGGAGCGGGTGAGACCCAGTACTTC. Protein product: CASSRGLAGAGETQYF.